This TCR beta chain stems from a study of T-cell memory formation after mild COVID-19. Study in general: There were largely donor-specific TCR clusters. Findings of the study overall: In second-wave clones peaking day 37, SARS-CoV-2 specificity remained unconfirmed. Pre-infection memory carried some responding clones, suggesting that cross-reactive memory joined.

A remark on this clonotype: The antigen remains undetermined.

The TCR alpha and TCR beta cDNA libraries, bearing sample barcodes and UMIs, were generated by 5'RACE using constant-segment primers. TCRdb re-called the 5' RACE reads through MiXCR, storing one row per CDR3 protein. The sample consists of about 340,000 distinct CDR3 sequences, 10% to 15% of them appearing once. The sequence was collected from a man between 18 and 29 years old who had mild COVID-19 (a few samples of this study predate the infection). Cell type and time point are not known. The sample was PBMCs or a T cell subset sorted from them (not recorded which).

CDR3 in amino acids: CASSLALAGVLNEQFF. As DNA, the CDR3 is TGCGCCAGCAGCTTGGCCCTAGCGGGGGTTCTCAATGAGCAGTTCTTC. V and J are TRBV5-1 and TRBJ2-1; TRBD2 aligns across 10 bases. CDR1 and CDR2 from the germline V gene are SGHRS and YFSETQ. The J segment lost 6 bases and the V segment lost 0 bases, leaving 6 bases of the junction unmatched. This CDR3 has 16 residues.